A single T cell receptor beta chain is shown here with its context. CDR1 and CDR2 from the germline V gene are SGHRS and YFSETQ. The V end lost 4 bases, the J end lost 4 bases, and 14 bases lay between the germline ends. The length of the CDR3 is 14 residues. Sequencing used immunoSEQ multiplex PCR; TCRdb keeps in-frame clones, though not all of them. Here the sample spans around 89,000 clones, more than 75% being singletons. This record belongs to a study of glioma-infiltrating T cells after dendritic cell vaccination. The rearrangement joins TRBV5-1 to TRBJ2-5; D unclear. Sequencing used blood, obtained before dendritic cell vaccination. The sequence was collected from a human donor with glioblastoma. The CDR3 loop is CASSATEPRETQYF. The CDR3 coding sequence is TGCGCCAGCAGCGCCACAGAACCGCGAGAGACCCAGTACTTC.